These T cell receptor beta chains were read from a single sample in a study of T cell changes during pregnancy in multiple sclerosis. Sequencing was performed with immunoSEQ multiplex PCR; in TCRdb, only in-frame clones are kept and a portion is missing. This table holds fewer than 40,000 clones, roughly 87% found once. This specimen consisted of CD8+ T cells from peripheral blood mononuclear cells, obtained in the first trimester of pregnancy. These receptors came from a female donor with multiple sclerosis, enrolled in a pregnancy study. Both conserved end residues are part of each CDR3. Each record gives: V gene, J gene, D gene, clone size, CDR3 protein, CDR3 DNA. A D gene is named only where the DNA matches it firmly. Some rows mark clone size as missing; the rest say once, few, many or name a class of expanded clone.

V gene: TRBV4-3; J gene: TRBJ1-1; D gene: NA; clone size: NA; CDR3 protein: CASSQDGRGANTEAFF; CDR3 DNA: TGCGCCAGCAGCCAAGATGGGCGGGGGGCTAACACTGAAGCTTTCTTT
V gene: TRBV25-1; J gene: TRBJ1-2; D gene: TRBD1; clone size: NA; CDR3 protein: CASPRDRNFYGYTF; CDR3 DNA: TGTGCCAGCCCCCGGGACAGAAACTTCTATGGCTACACCTTC
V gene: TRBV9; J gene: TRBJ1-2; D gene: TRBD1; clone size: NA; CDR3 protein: CASSKDRGNYLGYTF; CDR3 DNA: TGTGCCAGCAGCAAAGACAGGGGGAACTATCTCGGCTACACCTTC
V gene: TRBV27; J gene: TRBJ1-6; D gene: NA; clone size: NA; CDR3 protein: CASSLQNSPLHF; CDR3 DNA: TGTGCCAGCAGTTTACAGAATTCACCCCTCCACTTT
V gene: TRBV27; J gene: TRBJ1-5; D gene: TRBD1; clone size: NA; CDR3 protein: CASSVTGAGQPQHF; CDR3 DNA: TGTGCCAGCAGCGTTACAGGGGCAGGTCAGCCCCAGCATTTT
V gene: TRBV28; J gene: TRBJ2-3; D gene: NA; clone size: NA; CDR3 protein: CASSLGESTDTQYF; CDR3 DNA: TGTGCCAGCAGTTTGGGAGAGTCCACAGATACGCAGTATTTT
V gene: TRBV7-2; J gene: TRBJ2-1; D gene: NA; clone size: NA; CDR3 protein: CASSYPGLQEQFF; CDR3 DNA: TGTGCCAGCAGTTATCCGGGACTCCAAGAGCAGTTCTTC
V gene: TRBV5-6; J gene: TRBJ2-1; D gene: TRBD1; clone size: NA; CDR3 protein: CASQGEGEQFF; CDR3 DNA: TGTGCCAGCCAGGGGGAAGGAGAGCAGTTCTTC
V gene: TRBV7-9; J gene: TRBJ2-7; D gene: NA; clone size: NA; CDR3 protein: CASSSQGSTSYEQYF; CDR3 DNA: TGTGCCAGCAGCTCCCAGGGCTCTACCTCCTACGAGCAGTACTTC
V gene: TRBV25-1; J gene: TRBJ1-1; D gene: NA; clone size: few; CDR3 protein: CASSESWTVEAFF; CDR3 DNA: TGTGCCAGCAGTGAATCATGGACAGTCGAAGCTTTCTTT
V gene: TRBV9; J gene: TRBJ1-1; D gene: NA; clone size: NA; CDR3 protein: CASSGSPGLNTEAFF; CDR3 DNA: TGTGCCAGCTCCGGGTCCCCGGGGTTGAACACTGAAGCTTTCTTT
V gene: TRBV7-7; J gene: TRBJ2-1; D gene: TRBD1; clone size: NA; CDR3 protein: CASSLGTGHGRQNEQFF; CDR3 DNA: TGTGCCAGCAGCCTAGGGACAGGGCACGGCAGGCAAAATGAGCAGTTCTTC
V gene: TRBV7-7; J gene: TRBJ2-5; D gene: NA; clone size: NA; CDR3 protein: CASSSQRGETQYF; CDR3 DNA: TGTGCTAGCAGCTCCCAGAGAGGGGAGACCCAGTACTTC
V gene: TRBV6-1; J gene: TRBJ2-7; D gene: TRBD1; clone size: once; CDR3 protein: CASSLTGVGDEQYF; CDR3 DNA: TGTGCCAGCAGCCTAACAGGGGTCGGGGACGAGCAGTACTTC
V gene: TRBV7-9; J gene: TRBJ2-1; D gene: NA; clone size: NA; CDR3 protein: CASSLAGGEQFF; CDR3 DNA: TGTGCCAGCAGCTTAGCCGGGGGTGAGCAGTTCTTC
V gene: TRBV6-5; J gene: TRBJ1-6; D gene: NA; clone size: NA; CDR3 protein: CASSSDSPGYPLHF; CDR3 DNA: TGTGCCAGCAGTTCGGACAGCCCCGGCTACCCCCTCCACTTT
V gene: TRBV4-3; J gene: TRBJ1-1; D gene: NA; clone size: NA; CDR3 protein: CASSQDQRAAWNTEAFF; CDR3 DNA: TGCGCCAGCAGCCAAGATCAGAGGGCGGCCTGGAACACTGAAGCTTTCTTT
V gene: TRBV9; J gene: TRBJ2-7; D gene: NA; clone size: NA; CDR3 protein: CASSVGGTHYEQYF; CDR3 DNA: TGTGCCAGCAGCGTAGGAGGGACTCACTACGAGCAGTACTTC
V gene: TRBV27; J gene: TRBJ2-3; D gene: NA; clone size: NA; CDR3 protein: CASSLVRATDTQYF; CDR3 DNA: TGTGCCAGCAGTTTGGTCAGGGCCACAGATACGCAGTATTTT
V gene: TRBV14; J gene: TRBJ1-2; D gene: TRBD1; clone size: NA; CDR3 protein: CATRPRQGGGYTF; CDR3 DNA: TGTGCCACCCGCCCTAGACAGGGGGGTGGCTACACCTTC
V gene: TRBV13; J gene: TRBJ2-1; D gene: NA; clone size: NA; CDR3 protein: CASTGNTGGSSYNEQFF; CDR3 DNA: TGTGCCAGCACCGGTAATACAGGTGGAAGCTCCTACAATGAGCAGTTCTTC
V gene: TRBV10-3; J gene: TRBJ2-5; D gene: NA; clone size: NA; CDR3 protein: CAISHHPDSLRETQYF; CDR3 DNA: TGTGCCATCAGCCACCACCCGGACAGCCTTCGAGAGACCCAGTACTTC
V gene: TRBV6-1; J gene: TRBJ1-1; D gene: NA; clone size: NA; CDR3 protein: CASSLTGNTEAFF; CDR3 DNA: TGTGCCAGCAGCTTGACAGGAAACACTGAAGCTTTCTTT
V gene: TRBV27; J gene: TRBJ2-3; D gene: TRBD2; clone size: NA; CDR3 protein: CATSSGTSGRRDTQYF; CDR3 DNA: TGTGCCACCTCCTCCGGGACTAGCGGGAGAAGGGATACGCAGTATTTT
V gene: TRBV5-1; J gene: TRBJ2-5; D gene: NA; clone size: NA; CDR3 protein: CASRNEDSQLTQYF; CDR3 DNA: TGCGCCAGCAGAAACGAGGACAGCCAGCTAACCCAGTACTTC
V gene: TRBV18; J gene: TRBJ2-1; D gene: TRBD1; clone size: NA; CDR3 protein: CASSTSGQKDEQFF; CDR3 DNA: TGTGCCAGCTCAACCTCGGGACAGAAAGATGAGCAGTTCTTC
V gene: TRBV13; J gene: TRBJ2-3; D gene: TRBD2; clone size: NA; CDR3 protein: CASRRGGAGDTQYF; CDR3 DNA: TGTGCCAGCAGGCGCGGGGGGGCCGGCGATACGCAGTATTTT
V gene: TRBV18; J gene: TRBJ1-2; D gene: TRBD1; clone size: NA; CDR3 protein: CASSPIETGGKGGYTF; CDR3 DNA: TGTGCCAGCTCACCAATAGAGACAGGGGGCAAGGGAGGCTACACCTTC
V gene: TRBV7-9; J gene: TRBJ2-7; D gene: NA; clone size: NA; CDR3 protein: CASSLTGTMVYEQYF; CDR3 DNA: TGTGCCAGCAGCTTAACCGGGACAATGGTCTACGAGCAGTACTTC
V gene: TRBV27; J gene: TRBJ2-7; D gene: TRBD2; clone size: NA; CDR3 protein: CASSLFLAGADEQYF; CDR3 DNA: TGTGCCAGCAGTTTATTCTTAGCGGGAGCGGACGAGCAGTACTTC
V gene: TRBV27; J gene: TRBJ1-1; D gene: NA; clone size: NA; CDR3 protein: CASSLTGNEAFF; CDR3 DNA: TGTGCCAGCAGCCTGACAGGAAATGAAGCTTTCTTT
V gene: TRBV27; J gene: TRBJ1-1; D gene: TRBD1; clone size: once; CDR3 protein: CASSRGTVNTEAFF; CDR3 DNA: TGTGCCAGCAGTCGGGGGACAGTGAACACTGAAGCTTTCTTT
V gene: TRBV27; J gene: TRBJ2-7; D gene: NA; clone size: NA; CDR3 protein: CASSLSFGEQYF; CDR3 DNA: TGTGCCAGCAGTTTATCCTTCGGCGAGCAGTACTTC
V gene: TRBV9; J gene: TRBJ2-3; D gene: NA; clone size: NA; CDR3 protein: CASSAWGETDTQYF; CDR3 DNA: TGTGCCAGCAGCGCCTGGGGGGAAACAGATACGCAGTATTTT
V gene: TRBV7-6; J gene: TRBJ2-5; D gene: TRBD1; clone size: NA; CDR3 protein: CASSLDAGTGVQETQYF; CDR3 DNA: TGTGCCAGCAGCTTGGACGCCGGGACAGGTGTACAAGAGACCCAGTACTTC
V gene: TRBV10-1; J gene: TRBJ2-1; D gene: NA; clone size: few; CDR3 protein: CASSGRGGPSYNEQFF; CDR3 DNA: TGCGCCAGCAGTGGGAGGGGGGGGCCCTCCTACAATGAGCAGTTCTTC
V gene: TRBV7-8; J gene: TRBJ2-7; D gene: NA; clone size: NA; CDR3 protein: CASSQHNSYEQYF; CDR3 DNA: TGTGCCAGCAGCCAACATAATTCCTACGAGCAGTACTTC
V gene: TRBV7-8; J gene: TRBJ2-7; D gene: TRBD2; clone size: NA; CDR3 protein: CASNPGLAAEQSSYEQYF; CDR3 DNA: TGTGCCAGCAACCCGGGACTAGCGGCAGAGCAGAGCTCCTACGAGCAGTACTTC
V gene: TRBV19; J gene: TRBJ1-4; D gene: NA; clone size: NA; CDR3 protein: CASSIGGTNEKLFF; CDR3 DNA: TGTGCCAGTAGTATCGGGGGAACTAATGAAAAACTGTTTTTT
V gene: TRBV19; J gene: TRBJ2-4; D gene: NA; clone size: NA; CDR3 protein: CASSDNSGYRGDIQYF; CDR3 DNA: TGTGCCAGTAGTGATAACTCGGGTTACCGCGGGGACATTCAGTACTTC
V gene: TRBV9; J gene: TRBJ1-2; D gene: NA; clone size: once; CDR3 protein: CASSGNRDTNYGYTF; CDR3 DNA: TGTGCCAGCAGCGGAAACAGGGATACTAACTATGGCTACACCTTC
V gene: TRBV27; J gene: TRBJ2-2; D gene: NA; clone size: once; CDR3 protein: CASSLLGGLTGELFF; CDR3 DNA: TGTGCCAGCAGTTTGTTGGGGGGTCTCACCGGGGAGCTGTTTTTT
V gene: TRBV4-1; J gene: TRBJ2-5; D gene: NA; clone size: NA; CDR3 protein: CASSQHRVGETQYF; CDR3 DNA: TGCGCCAGCAGCCAGCACAGGGTAGGCGAGACCCAGTACTTC
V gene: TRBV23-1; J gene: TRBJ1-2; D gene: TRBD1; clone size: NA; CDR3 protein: CASSQSIPGQETFRTNYGYTF; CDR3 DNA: TGCGCCAGCAGTCAATCGATACCGGGACAGGAAACCTTTAGGACTAACTATGGCTACACCTTC
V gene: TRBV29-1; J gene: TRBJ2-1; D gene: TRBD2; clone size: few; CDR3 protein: CSVGLAGVSYNEQFF; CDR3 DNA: TGCAGCGTAGGACTAGCGGGAGTATCGTACAATGAGCAGTTCTTC
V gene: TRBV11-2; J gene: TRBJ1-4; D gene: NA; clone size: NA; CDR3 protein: CASSLVAGVNEKLFF; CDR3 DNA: TGTGCCAGCAGCTTAGTGGCAGGGGTTAATGAAAAACTGTTTTTT
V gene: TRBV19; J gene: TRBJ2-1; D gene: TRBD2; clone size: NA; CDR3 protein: CASTLSGSLDEQFF; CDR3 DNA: TGTGCCAGTACTCTTAGCGGGAGCCTGGATGAGCAGTTCTTC
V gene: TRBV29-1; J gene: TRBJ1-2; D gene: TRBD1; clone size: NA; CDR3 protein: CSVDLGQGVNGYTF; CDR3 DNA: TGCAGCGTTGACTTGGGACAGGGGGTAAATGGCTACACCTTC
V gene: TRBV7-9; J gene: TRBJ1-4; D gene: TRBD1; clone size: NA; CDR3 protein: CASSSGTAEKLFF; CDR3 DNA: TGTGCCAGCAGCTCCGGGACAGCAGAAAAACTGTTTTTT
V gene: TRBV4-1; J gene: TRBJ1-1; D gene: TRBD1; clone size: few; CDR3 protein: CASSRGQGGTEAFF; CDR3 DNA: TGCGCCAGCAGCCGAGGACAGGGCGGCACTGAAGCTTTCTTT
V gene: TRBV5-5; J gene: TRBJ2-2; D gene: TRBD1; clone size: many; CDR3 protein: CASRIQDRVTGELFF; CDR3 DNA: TGTGCCAGCAGGATCCAAGACAGGGTCACCGGGGAGCTGTTTTTT
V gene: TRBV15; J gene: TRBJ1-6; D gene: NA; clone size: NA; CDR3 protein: CATSRGTDSDSYNSPLHF; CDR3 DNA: TGTGCCACCAGCAGAGGTACGGACAGCGACTCCTATAATTCACCCCTCCACTTT
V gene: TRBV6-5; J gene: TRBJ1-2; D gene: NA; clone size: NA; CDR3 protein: CASSSEGQTYGYTF; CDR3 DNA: TGTGCCAGCAGTTCCGAAGGACAGACCTATGGCTACACCTTC
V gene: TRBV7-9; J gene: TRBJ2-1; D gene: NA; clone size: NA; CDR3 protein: CASLEQGMAVSNEQFF; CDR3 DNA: TGTGCCAGCCTCGAGCAGGGGATGGCCGTAAGCAATGAGCAGTTCTTC
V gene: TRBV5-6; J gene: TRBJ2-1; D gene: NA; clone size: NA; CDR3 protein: CASSLGPGGYNEQFF; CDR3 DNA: TGTGCCAGCAGCCTTGGCCCAGGAGGCTACAATGAGCAGTTCTTC
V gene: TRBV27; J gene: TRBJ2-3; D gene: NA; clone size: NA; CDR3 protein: CASSLRLDTDTQYF; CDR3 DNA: TGTGCCAGCAGTTTAAGACTAGACACAGATACGCAGTATTTT
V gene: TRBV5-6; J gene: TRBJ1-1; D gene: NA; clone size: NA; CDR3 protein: CASSLVAGVNTEAFF; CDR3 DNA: TGTGCCAGCAGCTTGGTTGCGGGCGTGAACACTGAAGCTTTCTTT
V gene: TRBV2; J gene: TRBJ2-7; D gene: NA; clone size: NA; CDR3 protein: CASREQAAGTYEQYF; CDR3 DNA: TGTGCCAGCAGAGAACAGGCCGCCGGCACCTACGAGCAGTACTTC